Shown below are 30 T cell receptor beta chains from a single sample sequenced in a study of T cells in Graves' hyperthyroidism and ophthalmopathy. The investigators amplified TCR beta CDR3 regions from RNA transcripts. TCR CDR3 regions were first amplified by RT-PCR with HTBI primers. In TCRdb, the multiplex PCR reads were re-called with MiXCR into one record per CDR3 protein. The sample has some 500,000 distinct CDR3 sequences; approximately 14% are singletons. Material: blood. The receptors stem from a woman aged 18-29 years with Graves' hyperthyroidism.

This clonotype was found many times. V and J are TRBV9 and TRBJ2-7; D possibly corresponds to TRBD2 (5 bases). V shed 3 bases and J shed 4 bases, with 20 bases lying between them. The germline V gene encodes CDR1 SGDLS and CDR2 YYNGEE. This CDR3 has 16 residues. The CDR3 loop reads CASSGVRLAPFYEQYF. CDR3 bases: TGTGCCAGCAGCGGAGTTCGGCTAGCACCCTTTTACGAGCAGTACTTC.

The sample holds a few counts of this clonotype. V usage is TRBV6-1 and J usage is TRBJ2-2; 15 bases line up with TRBD2. The CDR3 covers 17 residues. The V segment lost 6 bases and the J segment 4 bases; nucleotides outside the gene matches: 6. The V gene's germline CDR1 is MNHNS and CDR2 SASEGT. The CDR3 DNA reads as TGTGCCAGCAGCCGAGGACTAGCGGGAGGGAGCACCGGGGAGCTGTTTTTT. This encodes CASSRGLAGGSTGELFF.

This clonotype was picked up many times. The chain uses TRBV19 and TRBJ1-1; 7 bases are a match to TRBD1. There are 16 residues in the CDR3. J gave up 0 bases and V 5 bases, and 9 bases lay outside the gene matches. CDR1 and CDR2 from the germline V gene are LNHDA and SQIVND (reference sequence). CDR3 loop: CASSRDLGQMNTEAFF. The CDR3 DNA follows: TGTGCCAGTAGTCGAGACCTGGGACAGATGAACACTGAAGCTTTCTTT.

This clonotype was seen ten or more times. This rearrangement joins TRBV12-3 or TRBV12-4 to TRBJ1-2; D unclear. This CDR3 spans 17 amino acids. Between the trimmed V and J ends, which lost 1 base and 1 base, there was a span of 16 bases. The CDR3, as DNA: TGTGCCAGCAGTTTAGGGGTAGCGAGAACTATTAACTATGGCTACACCTTC. As protein: CASSLGVARTINYGYTF.

The table lists this clonotype with many counts. V is TRBV11-3 and J is TRBJ1-2, with D maybe TRBD1 (6 bases). The CDR3 has 15 amino acids. Germline V gene data show CDR1 as SGHNT and CDR2 as YENEEA. The V end lost 4 bases, the J end lost 4 bases, and 16 bases lay between the germline ends. The chain's CDR3 is CASSSTGILSYGYTF. DNA of the CDR3: TGTGCCAGCAGCTCTACAGGGATACTCAGCTATGGCTACACCTTC.

The chain carries TRBV5-1 and TRBJ2-1, with unresolved D. Germline loops: CDR1 SGHRS, CDR2 YFSETQ. Trimming took off 4 bases at V and 6 bases at J, with 14 bases between the two ends. The CDR3 is 14 amino acids. The CDR3 is CASSPRSGTNEQFF. The CDR3 DNA sequence: TGCGCCAGCAGCCCCCGGTCGGGTACCAATGAGCAGTTCTTC.

The table lists this clonotype with many counts. The gene calls are TRBV5-5 and TRBJ1-1; tentative D call: TRBD1 (6 bases). Per the germline V gene, CDR1 is SGHKS and CDR2 is YYEKEE (reference sequence). The germline V and J ends were trimmed by 2 bases and 4 bases, with 15 bases remaining between them. This CDR3 has 15 amino acids. The CDR3 spells CASSFDRTWATEAFF. The CDR3 nucleotides read TGTGCCAGCAGCTTTGACAGGACCTGGGCCACTGAAGCTTTCTTT.

This clonotype appeared a few times. V usage is TRBV7-8 and J usage is TRBJ2-4; D not certain. From germline, CDR1 is SGHVS and CDR2 FQNEAQ. The CDR3 is made up of 15 amino acids. V was shortened by 2 bases and J by 2 bases, with 10 bases between the two germline ends. The CDR3 DNA reads TGTGCCAGCAGCTTAAGTAGGCAGACCAAAAACATTCAGTACTTC. Residues: CASSLSRQTKNIQYF.

This clonotype was detected only once. The CDR3 end shows no conserved phenylalanine or tryptophan, and so a read error is likely. This chain uses TRBV27 with TRBJ1-2, with D perhaps matching TRBD1 (5 bases). Germline CDR1 and CDR2: MNHEY and SMNVEV (reference sequence). This CDR3 comprises 13 residues. V lost 3 bases and J 8 bases, leaving 13 bases between the germline ends. CDR3 coding DNA: TGTGCCAGCAGTTTGAGGCAGGGAGACGGCTACACCCTC. Its translation: CASSLRQGDGYTL.

With respect to this clonotype: This sequence may be a read error, since a much larger clone differs from it by one base. The chain joins TRBV3-1 to TRBJ1-4; 9 bases line up with TRBD1. There are 14 residues in the CDR3. CDR1 and CDR2 from the germline V gene are LGHDT and YNNKEL (reference sequence). As DNA, the CDR3 is TGTGCCAGCAGCCGTGGACAGGGGAATGAAAAACTGCTTTTT. Its translation is CASSRGQGNEKLLF.

There are many counts of this clonotype. The V call is TRBV20-1, the J call TRBJ2-3; the D gene could be TRBD1 or TRBD2 (5 bases each). The CDR3 loop spans 13 amino acids. Germline V gene data show CDR1 as DFQATT and CDR2 as SNEGSKA (reference sequence). Trimming cost V 3 bases and J 0 bases, with 7 bases left between them. The CDR3 sequence is CSASRDSTDTQYF. For the CDR3, the DNA is TGCAGTGCTAGCAGGGACAGCACAGATACGCAGTATTTT.

The sample holds many counts of this clonotype. CDR3 amino acids: CASSGNIFQGEEDGYTF. The CDR3 bases are TGCGCCAGCAGCGGAAATATCTTCCAGGGAGAAGAAGATGGCTACACCTTC. V is TRBV5-1 and J is TRBJ1-2; D is possibly TRBD1 (5 bases). The CDR3 totals 17 residues. Trimming shortened V by 4 bases and J by 6 bases, and 25 bases separated the two germline ends. CDR1 and CDR2 (germline): SGHRS, YFSETQ.

This clonotype was observed at least ten times. The chain employs TRBV20-1 and TRBJ2-2; perhaps TRBD2 as D (6 bases). Trimming pared 4 bases from V and 6 bases from J, leaving 12 bases between. The CDR3 is 13 residues long. Germline lookup yields CDR1 DFQATT and CDR2 SNEGSKA (reference sequence). CDR3 bases: TGCAGTGCTACACTAGCCTCCGCCGGGGAGCTGTTTTTT. Translated, it gives CSATLASAGELFF.

The V call is TRBV19, the J call TRBJ2-4; possibly TRBD1 for D (6 bases). Germline CDR1 is LNHDA and CDR2 is SQIVND (reference sequence). The CDR3 extends over 18 amino acids. V lost 8 bases and J 1 base, leaving 24 bases between the germline ends. CDR3 nucleotides: TGTGCCAGTTCCCGGAGGACTGGACAGCTGGGGGCCAAAAACATTCAGTACTTC. It translates to CASSRRTGQLGAKNIQYF.

This clonotype was counted between two and nine times. V usage is TRBV4-1 and J usage is TRBJ2-3, with 7 positions matching TRBD2. V gave up 1 base and J gave up 5 bases; unmatched junction bases: 9. Germline CDR1 is MGHRA and CDR2 is YSYEKL. There are 16 residues in the CDR3. The CDR3 spells CASSQGHLTGGDTQYF. The CDR3 nucleotides are TGCGCCAGCAGCCAAGGTCACCTAACGGGAGGAGATACGCAGTATTTT.

In this sample, this clonotype turned up many times. The chain employs TRBV11-3 and TRBJ1-1; no firm D call. Germline CDR1 and CDR2: SGHNT and YENEEA. The V end lost 5 bases, the J end lost 0 bases, and 10 bases lay between the germline ends. CDR3 size: 14 residues. CDR3 in amino acids: CASSPLGLNTEAFF. CDR3 in DNA: TGTGCCAGCAGCCCCCTCGGATTGAACACTGAAGCTTTCTTT.

In DNA form, the CDR3 reads TGTGCCAGCAGTTTACAAGGTGGGAATGAGCAGTTCTTC. Translating gives CASSLQGGNEQFF. The V gene is TRBV27, the J gene TRBJ2-1; D remains ambiguous. The CDR3 length is 13 residues. V gave up 2 bases and J gave up 7 bases, with 9 bases separating them. Germline loops: CDR1 MNHEY, CDR2 SMNVEV (reference sequence).

This clonotype was found many times. This rearrangement joins TRBV11-2 to TRBJ2-5; TRBD2 is a possible D gene (6 bases). The CDR3 runs 12 residues. The ends were cut back, 11 bases at V and 6 bases at J, with 16 bases in the middle. Germline V gives CDR1 SGHAT, CDR2 FQNNGV. This CDR3 reads CAVQRVGKTQYF. Here the CDR3 DNA reads TGTGCCGTCCAGCGGGTAGGGAAGACCCAGTACTTC.

This clonotype was recorded many times. The chain carries TRBV6-1 and TRBJ2-7; 7 bases are shared with TRBD2. V lost 7 bases, J lost 4 bases, and 13 bases stayed unmatched. CDR1 MNHNS and CDR2 SASEGT come from the germline V gene. The CDR3 totals 15 residues. CDR3 DNA sequence: TGTGCCAGCAACGACCTAGCGGTAGGCCTATACGAGCAGTACGTC. Its translation is CASNDLAVGLYEQYV.

The rearrangement joins TRBV7-6 to TRBJ2-3; D remains unclear. Trimming shortened V by 5 bases and J by 3 bases, and 12 bases separated the two germline ends. Germline V CDR1 and CDR2: SGHVS, FNYEAQ. The CDR3 extends over 14 amino acids. This CDR3 is CASSRARGTDTQYF. The CDR3 DNA sequence: TGTGCCAGCAGCCGGGCCCGTGGGACAGATACGCAGTATTTT.

This clonotype was detected many times. The genes are TRBV30 and TRBJ2-1; D gene ambiguous. Germline CDR1 and CDR2: GTSNPN and SVGIG (reference sequence). Trimming took off 0 bases at V and 15 bases at J, with 18 bases between the two ends. The CDR3 has 13 residues. The CDR3 nucleotides read TGTGCCTGGAGTGTACTTTTGGAAGGCGTGCGGTTCTTC. Protein sequence: CAWSVLLEGVRFF. The whole variable domain, filled in from reference TRBV30 and TRBJ2-1, reads SQTIHQWPATLVQPVGSPLSLECTVEGTSNPNLYWYRQAAGRGLQLLFYSVGIGQISSEVPQNLSASRPQDRQFILSSKKLLLSDSGFYLCAWSVLLEGVRFFGPGTRLTVL.

This clonotype was picked up many times. This chain connects TRBV30 to TRBJ2-2; TRBD2 matches 11 bases. CDR1 is GTSNPN and CDR2 is SVGIG in the germline V gene (reference sequence). Trimming removed 2 bases from V and 5 bases from J; junction bases left unmatched: 7. The CDR3 runs to 16 residues. This chain's CDR3 is CAWSLLAGGGTGELFF. The CDR3 DNA follows: TGTGCCTGGAGTCTCTTAGCGGGAGGGGGGACCGGGGAGCTGTTTTTT.

This clonotype was counted ten times or more. V gene TRBV27 combines with J gene TRBJ2-7; D remains unclear. Looked up from germline, CDR1 is MNHEY and CDR2 is SMNVEV (reference sequence). The germline V and J ends were trimmed by 1 base and 6 bases, with 4 bases remaining between them. The CDR3 spans 11 residues. This CDR3 is CASSLYGEQYF. Written as DNA, the CDR3 is TGTGCCAGCAGTTTATACGGCGAGCAGTACTTC.

V usage is TRBV5-4 and J usage is TRBJ2-3; D gene uncertain. Trimming took off 7 bases at V and 5 bases at J, with 8 bases between the two ends. Germline assignment: CDR1 SGHNT and CDR2 YYREEE (reference sequence). CDR3 length: 11 amino acids. The CDR3 DNA is TGTGCCAGCGGAGCAAGAGATACGCAGTATTTT. It specifies CASGARDTQYF.

This clonotype was seen repeatedly, ten times or more. The gene calls are TRBV3-1 and TRBJ2-5; D possibly uses TRBD1 or TRBD2 (5 bases each). Germline CDR1 is LGHDT and CDR2 is YNNKEL (reference sequence). The germline V and J ends were trimmed by 4 bases and 5 bases, with 14 bases remaining between them. The CDR3 has 14 amino acids. CDR3 sequence (DNA): TGTGCCAGCAGCCCATCTGGGACGGCCGAGACCCAGTACTTC. This sequence encodes CASSPSGTAETQYF.

This CDR3 reads CAWSVDGTYTEAFF. Written as DNA, the CDR3 is TGTGCCTGGAGTGTGGACGGAACCTACACTGAAGCTTTCTTT. The chain employs TRBV30 and TRBJ1-1; D gene ambiguous. Between the trimmed V and J ends, which lost 0 bases and 3 bases, there was a span of 11 bases. The CDR3 loop spans 14 amino acids. Germline V CDR1 and CDR2: GTSNPN, SVGIG (reference sequence).

This clonotype showed up many times. V and J are TRBV11-3 and TRBJ1-1; D remains ambiguous. V lost 5 bases, J lost 3 bases, and 16 bases lay in between. Germline loops: CDR1 SGHNT, CDR2 YENEEA. There are 15 residues in the CDR3. In nucleotides, the CDR3 is TGTGCCAGCAGCCCCCGGGAAACCCAGGACACTGAAGCTTTCTTT. Translated: CASSPRETQDTEAFF.

CDR3: CASSHPLTDRGPPVRTYEQYV. CDR3 in DNA: TGTGCCAGCAGCCACCCCCTGACAGACAGGGGGCCACCCGTTCGGACCTACGAGCAGTACGTC. The gene calls are TRBV4-2 and TRBJ2-7; the match to TRBD1 covers 10 bases. The CDR3 loop spans 21 amino acids. The germline gives CDR1 LGHNA, CDR2 YNFKEQ. Unmatched junction bases numbered 22, after V lost 3 bases and J lost 2 bases.

The chain carries TRBV19 and TRBJ2-5; D uncertain. Looked up from germline, CDR1 is LNHDA and CDR2 is SQIVND (reference sequence). Trimming took off 0 bases at V and 3 bases at J, with 14 bases between the two ends. This CDR3 is 16 amino acids long. The DNA of the CDR3 is TGTGCCAGTAGTATAGATCGAAGTGACAACAAAGAGACCCAGTACTTC. Encoded protein: CASSIDRSDNKETQYF.

This clonotype was seen just once. CDR3 sequence: CATRELAGYTDTQYF. CDR3 in DNA: TGTGCCACCAGGGAACTAGCGGGCTATACAGATACGCAGTATTTT. The rearrangement joins TRBV15 to TRBJ2-3; 9 nucleotides match TRBD2. The CDR3 runs 15 residues. J gave up 3 bases and V 6 bases, and 7 bases lay outside the gene matches. Germline CDR1 LNHNV, CDR2 YYDKDF (reference sequence).